This TCR beta chain was identified during a study of shared clonotypes between healthy human individuals (dated by TCRdb to 2020 to 2022). About the study as a whole: The cohort comprised a couple of women and a few men aged 18 to 49 years. To estimate repertoire size and how much clonotype sharing occurs between individuals, the study deeply sequenced the blood TCR repertoires of five healthy adults. Different laboratories and diverse techniques were used to prepare libraries and sequence TCR repertoires, to increase sequencing depth and limit assay-specific biases. Between about 0.85 and 9.5 billion PBMCs per donor were obtained by leukapheresis.

Donors were healthy HIV-negative adults with no recently reported acute infections or vaccinations. Every donor was a Caucasian adult residing in Nashville, Tennessee, USA. For unsorted samples, about 90 million PBMCs were counted, and genomic DNA was extracted using the QIAamp DNA Blood Mini kit. Blood was collected by leukapheresis, and PBMCs were isolated by Ficoll-Histopaque density gradient centrifugation and then cryopreserved in liquid nitrogen vapor phase. The cysteine opens and the phenylalanine closes a CDR3 of 11 amino acids. The sequence is cut down to CDR3 DNA, 33 bases in frame from base 1. Based on the germline V gene, the CDR1 and CDR2 sequences are MNHNS and SASEGT. V is cut back by 5 bases and J by 7 bases, with 1 base in the junction unmatched. Points the paper makes about the study in general: Because the study included a small number of donors, the genetic and exposure-history diversity represented was limited. Based on pairwise subsampling, the degree of clonotype sharing among donors was expected to be affected by sequencing depth. Sampling was restricted to blood, and TCR repertoires in tissue are likely to differ from TCR repertoires in blood.

TCR CDR3 regions were amplified from genomic DNA by multiplex PCR using the deep immunoSEQ assay. Extracted genomic DNA from each cell subset was spread evenly across all wells of several immunoSEQ 96-well plates, with each plate serving as a replicate. For unsorted PBMC, 250 to 300 ng genomic DNA, equal to about 29,000 T cell genomes, was loaded into each replicate PCR. Ten immunoSEQ deep assay plates were used to sequence unsorted PBMC genomic DNA. Purified libraries were quantified with a Qubit 3.0 fluorometer, sized on a Bioanalyzer 2100, and re-quantified with the KAPA Library Quantification kit. Each immunoSEQ 96-well plate was sequenced on its own single-read 150-cycle Illumina NextSeq 550 flow cell. The authors' pipeline ran thus. Because only junctional sequences without quality scores were contained in the immunoSEQ output, filtering matching that applied to full-length reads could not be performed. To assign V/J genes and CDR3, sequences were annotated using PyIR, a Python wrapper for IgBLAST v1.9, with IMGT germline references. Reads were removed for weak V/J assignments (E-value above 1e-6), missing CDR3, stop codons, out-of-frame junctions, or ambiguous translated residues. A V3J clonotype was defined by an identical inferred V gene, J gene, and CDR3 amino acid sequence. The percentage overlap between two repertoires was calculated by dividing the number of shared unique clonotypes by the size of the smaller repertoire. Richness of each repertoire was evaluated using RTK rarefaction, the Chao1 estimator, and Recon v2.1 estimates of unobserved clonotypes. Not all clones reach the TCRdb copy of this immuneACCESS table, which keeps in-frame sequences only. Checked studies attribute under half of the gap to unresolved V genes and leave the rest unexplained. Clonal size and the V and J genes are those of that table, whereas D and trimming came from the DNA. Recorded for this sample are 520,000 or so clones; about four fifths of them occurred a single time. Together, the top ten hold 13% of the sample.

With regard to this clone: Its antigen is currently not known. No base quality information exists; no much larger clone differs at one position.

Rearrangement joined TRBV6-1 to TRBJ1-1, with 7 junctional bases fitting TRBD1. Sequenced: PBMCs. The receptor's source is a woman in her thirties or forties in good health. Some clones in this sample may be carry-over from other donors' samples. The DNA sequence is TGTGCCAGCAGTCGGGACAGTGAAGCTTTCTTT. Translated, it reads CASSRDSEAFF.